One T cell receptor beta chain is described in this entry. Its target is unknown. The PCR had 60 Vbeta and 13 Jbeta primers. Clones were sequenced by immunoSEQ multiplex PCR, and TCRdb holds only the in-frame ones, with some missing. The data show 95,000 to 100,000 clones, about four fifths seen once. This sample was included in a study of cytomegalovirus exposure and HLA in healthy donors. Notes on the study in general: When the data were analyzed later, several of the most significant clusters appeared to be linked to common viral pathogens.

CDR1 and CDR2 (germline): MNHNY, SVGAGI (reference sequence). This CDR3 has 13 amino acids. Trimming removed 10 bases at V and 4 bases at J, with 16 bases between. The origin of this receptor is a woman aged 40-49 years in good health and CMV-seronegative. V is TRBV6-6 and J is TRBJ1-2, with a tentative D call TRBD1 (5 bases). Input material: PBMCs. CDR3 loop: CATHGGFGYGYTF. In nucleotides, the CDR3 is TGTGCCACCCACGGGGGGTTTGGCTATGGCTACACCTTC.